A single sample gave rise to the 24 T cell receptor beta chains below, sequenced in a study of shared clonotypes between healthy human individuals. Measured with immunoSEQ multiplex PCR; TCRdb has only the in-frame clones, and not every one. The repertoire has hundreds of thousands of clones, less than 80% of them found once; the top ten carry around 1.8%. Specimen: memory CD4+ T cells sorted from blood. Subset of the sample: CD45RA-negative fraction. These receptors originate from a woman in her 30s in good health.

The gene calls are TRBV28 and TRBJ2-7; D perhaps matches TRBD1 (6 bases). The CDR3 has 15 amino acids. Germline CDR1 and CDR2: MDHEN and SYDVKM. The V end lost 5 bases, the J end lost 1 base, and 15 bases lay between the germline ends. CDR3 protein: CASSTGGGESYEQYF. CDR3 bases: TGTGCCAGCAGTACAGGTGGGGGCGAGTCCTACGAGCAGTACTTC.

Notes on this clone: A far larger clone lies a single base away; this is likely a read error. The CDR3 nucleotides read TGTGCCAGCAAAGTTAACTCCCACAATGAGCAGTTCTTC. Protein sequence: CASKVNSHNEQFF. The chain carries TRBV6-6 and TRBJ2-1; D unclear. This CDR3 has 13 amino acids. From germline, CDR1 is MNHNY and CDR2 SVGAGI (reference sequence).

This clone was seen a few times. The chain combines TRBV6-6 with TRBJ2-1, with D unresolved. The CDR3 consists of 13 residues. Germline loops: CDR1 MNHNY, CDR2 SVGAGI (reference sequence). V was clipped by 5 bases and J by 8 bases, with 13 bases between them. The CDR3 sequence is CASSALLRDEQFF. In DNA, the CDR3 is TGTGCCAGCAGTGCCCTACTAAGGGATGAGCAGTTCTTC.

The chain's CDR3 is CASSLGVAWQYF. The CDR3 DNA sequence: TGTGCCAGCAGCTTAGGGGTGGCTTGGCAGTACTTC. The chain uses TRBV7-9 and TRBJ2-5; D unclear. Looked up from germline, CDR1 is SEHNR and CDR2 is FQNEAQ (reference sequence). Trimming took 1 base from V and 11 from J, leaving 11 bases between them. The CDR3 runs 12 residues. The entire variable domain, with the rest obtained from reference TRBV7-9 and TRBJ2-5, is as follows: DTGVSQNPRHKITKRGQNVTFRCDPISEHNRLYWYRQTLGQGPEFLTYFQNEAQLEKSRLLSDRFSAERPKGSFSTLEIQRTEQGDSAMYLCASSLGVAWQYFGPGTRLLVL.

This chain connects TRBV9 to TRBJ2-3; TRBD2 agrees at 11 bases. Germline CDR1 reads SGDLS; CDR2 reads YYNGEE. The J segment lost 6 bases and the V segment lost 2 bases, leaving 5 bases of the junction unmatched. This CDR3 has 15 amino acids. The CDR3 region has the DNA TGTGCCAGCAGCGTGTCGGTAGCGGGGGGGGATACGCAGTATTTT. Protein: CASSVSVAGGDTQYF.

There are a few counts of this clone. The CDR3 loop reads CASSLASRNSYEQYF. CDR3 DNA sequence: TGTGCCAGCAGCTTGGCCTCCAGGAACTCCTACGAGCAGTACTTC. The chain employs TRBV5-8 and TRBJ2-7; D unclear. CDR1 and CDR2 from the germline V gene are SGHTS and YDEGEE. This CDR3 comprises 15 residues. V was pared by 0 bases and J by 0 bases, with 10 bases between.

This chain connects TRBV7-2 to TRBJ1-5, with D hard to call. In germline, CDR1 is SGHTA, CDR2 FQGNSA. The ends were cut back, 0 bases at V and 6 bases at J, with 6 bases in the middle. This CDR3 is 13 amino acids long. The CDR3 region has the DNA TGTGCCAGCAGCTTAGCGCACGGTCAGCCCCAGCATTTT. Its translation is CASSLAHGQPQHF.

The chain employs TRBV27 and TRBJ1-4; D is perhaps TRBD1 (5 bases). Germline V gene data show CDR1 as MNHEY and CDR2 as SMNVEV (reference sequence). Trimming removed 6 bases from V and 8 bases from J, with 19 bases in between. The CDR3 spans 15 residues. In nucleotides, the CDR3 is TGTGCCAGCAGCCTAAAGGCAGGGAGGAGGGAAAAACTGTTTTTT. It translates to CASSLKAGRREKLFF.

The chain combines TRBV9 with TRBJ1-2; TRBD1 is a possible D gene (6 bases). Trimming took 4 bases from V and 6 from J, leaving 19 bases between them. Germline V CDR1 and CDR2: SGDLS, YYNGEE. The CDR3 contains 15 residues. CDR3 loop: CASSQAPDSLNGYTF. CDR3 DNA sequence: TGTGCCAGCAGCCAGGCCCCGGACAGCCTTAATGGCTACACCTTC. Looking up the rest from reference TRBV9 and TRBJ1-2 gives the full variable domain: DSGVTQTPKHLITATGQRVTLRCSPRSGDLSVYWYQQSLDQGLQFLIQYYNGEERAKGNILERFSAQQFPDLHSELNLSSLELGDSALYFCASSQAPDSLNGYTFGSGTRLTVV.

V gene TRBV5-1 combines with J gene TRBJ1-1; TRBD1 aligns across 8 bases. Germline loops: CDR1 SGHRS, CDR2 YFSETQ. V lost 3 bases and J lost 1; bases outside the gene matches: 5. The CDR3 is made up of 15 amino acids. In DNA, the CDR3 is TGCGCCAGCAGCTGGGGTGGACAGGGGAACACTGAAGCTTTCTTT. Protein sequence: CASSWGGQGNTEAFF.

A remark on this clone: Other DNA sequences from this sample encode an identical CDR3 as well. The V call is TRBV7-2, the J call TRBJ2-5, with TRBD1 matching 8 bases. The ends lost 2 bases at V and 0 bases at J; junction bases unmatched: 2. CDR1 is SGHTA, CDR2 FQGNSA, per germline. The CDR3 has 15 residues. CDR3 sequence: CASSLHRGYQETQYF. CDR3 DNA sequence: TGTGCCAGCAGCTTACACAGGGGGTACCAAGAGACCCAGTACTTC.

The rearrangement uses TRBV2 and TRBJ1-1, with 9 nucleotides matching TRBD1. The germline CDR1 and CDR2 sequences are SNHLY and FYNNEI. This CDR3 has 15 residues. The ends lost 6 bases at V and 5 bases at J; junction bases unmatched: 10. Here the CDR3 DNA reads TGTGCCAGCAGGTCTCCGGGACAGGGTAGGACTGAAGCTTTCTTT. Its translation: CASRSPGQGRTEAFF. The whole variable domain, filled in from reference TRBV2 and TRBJ1-1, reads EPEVTQTPSHQVTQMGQEVILRCVPISNHLYFYWYRQILGQKVEFLVSFYNNEISEKSEIFDDQFSVERPDGSNFTLKIRSTKLEDSAMYFCASRSPGQGRTEAFFGQGTRLTVV.

The V and J genes are TRBV19 and TRBJ1-4; no definite D call. V gave up 3 bases and J gave up 8 bases, with 13 bases separating them. This CDR3 has 14 residues. Germline V gives CDR1 LNHDA, CDR2 SQIVND (reference sequence). The CDR3 spells CASSITKGREKLFF. The CDR3 DNA reads TGTGCCAGTAGTATCACAAAGGGTCGGGAAAAACTGTTTTTT.

The chain combines TRBV2 with TRBJ1-1; D gene unclear. V shed 4 bases and J shed 1 base, with 7 bases lying between them. This CDR3 has 13 amino acids. Germline-derived CDR1 and CDR2 are SNHLY and FYNNEI. In DNA form, the CDR3 reads TGTGCCAGCAGTGTGGTCCAGAACACTGAAGCTTTCTTT. Its translation: CASSVVQNTEAFF.

In this sample, this clone turned up many times. This rearrangement joins TRBV5-4 to TRBJ2-2; tentative D call: TRBD2 (6 bases). The CDR3 extends over 15 amino acids. Looked up from germline, CDR1 is SGHNT and CDR2 is YYREEE (reference sequence). With 4 bases removed from V and 6 bases from J, the gap between germline ends came to 16 bases. CDR3 in amino acids: CASSPPRGGPGELFF. Written as DNA, the CDR3 is TGTGCCAGCAGCCCCCCTCGGGGAGGTCCCGGGGAGCTGTTTTTT.

The gene calls are TRBV18 and TRBJ2-1; 9 bases are a match to TRBD1. V lost 0 bases and J lost 6; bases outside the gene matches: 6. Germline V gene data show CDR1 as KGHSH and CDR2 as LQKENI. The CDR3 covers 16 residues. The CDR3 spells CASSPPGQGVRNEQFF. DNA of the CDR3: TGTGCCAGCTCACCACCGGGACAGGGAGTCCGCAATGAGCAGTTCTTC.

The rearrangement links TRBV7-2 to TRBJ2-1, with 10 bases matching TRBD2. The CDR3 extends over 15 amino acids. CDR1 and CDR2 (germline): SGHTA, FQGNSA. The junction had 3 bases not matched to a gene; V was cut back by 1 base and J by 6 bases. In nucleotides, the CDR3 is TGTGCCAGCAGCTTAGAAGCGGGAGGGATCAATGAGCAGTTCTTC. The encoded protein is CASSLEAGGINEQFF. The variable domain in full, with the rest retrieved from reference TRBV7-2 and TRBJ2-1, is GAGVSQSPSNKVTEKGKDVELRCDPISGHTALYWYRQSLGQGLEFLIYFQGNSAPDKSGLPSDRFSAERTGGSVSTLTIQRTQQEDSAVYLCASSLEAGGINEQFFGPGTRLTVL.

The chain employs TRBV6-6 and TRBJ2-7; the match to TRBD1 covers 7 bases. Germline V gene data show CDR1 as MNHNY and CDR2 as SVGAGI (reference sequence). Unmatched junction bases numbered 2, after V lost 5 bases and J lost 1 base. This CDR3 is 13 amino acids long. The CDR3 DNA sequence: TGTGCCAGCAGTGCAGGGGGTTCCTACGAGCAGTACTTC. Protein: CASSAGGSYEQYF.

The rearrangement joins TRBV5-1 to TRBJ1-3; 10 nucleotides align to TRBD1. V lost 4 bases and J lost 2; bases outside the gene matches: 6. The CDR3 totals 16 residues. Per the germline V gene, CDR1 is SGHRS and CDR2 is YFSETQ. In DNA form, the CDR3 reads TGCGCCAGCAGCACAGGCGGGACAGGGGCTGGAAACACCATATATTTT. It is translated as CASSTGGTGAGNTIYF.

This rearrangement joins TRBV2 to TRBJ2-3; 13 bases align to TRBD2. V was clipped by 8 bases and J by 4 bases; unmatched bases: 6. This CDR3 contains 15 residues. CDR1 is SNHLY, CDR2 FYNNEI, per germline. CDR3 in DNA: TGTGCCAGCGAAGGACTAGCGGGAGCCCCAGATACGCAGTATTTT. Translated: CASEGLAGAPDTQYF.

The gene calls are TRBV19 and TRBJ2-5, with a tentative D call TRBD1 (5 bases). Germline CDR1 and CDR2: LNHDA and SQIVND (reference sequence). V lost 5 bases, J lost 3 bases, and 10 bases lay in between. The CDR3 is made up of 13 amino acids. The CDR3 DNA is TGTGCCAGTAGTTTGGGCAGGGAAGAGACCCAGTACTTC. Translating gives CASSLGREETQYF.

This chain joins TRBV4-1 and TRBJ1-2; 8 nucleotides line up with TRBD1. The CDR3 length is 17 residues. Germline assignment: CDR1 MGHRA and CDR2 YSYEKL. V was pared by 3 bases and J by 6 bases, with 15 bases of the junction left unmatched. The CDR3 coding sequence is TGCGCCAGCAGCCAGGGACCCACCCGGACAGGGATGGATGGCTACACCTTC. Its protein is CASSQGPTRTGMDGYTF.

The chain is built from TRBV30 and TRBJ2-7; 11 nucleotides match TRBD1. The V gene end was trimmed by 2 bases and the J gene end by 2 bases; junction bases not matched to a gene: 5. Germline V gene sequence: CDR1 GTSNPN, CDR2 SVGIG (reference sequence). This CDR3 has 15 amino acids. In DNA form, the CDR3 reads TGTGCCTGGAGTCTAGGGACAGGGGGGGCCTACGAGCAGTACTTC. It encodes CAWSLGTGGAYEQYF.

The V and J genes are TRBV5-4 and TRBJ2-3; D is unclear. This CDR3 comprises 12 residues. The germline gives CDR1 SGHNT, CDR2 YYREEE (reference sequence). Trimming took 4 bases from V and 3 from J, leaving 6 bases between them. The chain's CDR3 is CASSTGTDTQYF. DNA for the CDR3: TGTGCCAGCAGCACCGGGACAGATACGCAGTATTTT.